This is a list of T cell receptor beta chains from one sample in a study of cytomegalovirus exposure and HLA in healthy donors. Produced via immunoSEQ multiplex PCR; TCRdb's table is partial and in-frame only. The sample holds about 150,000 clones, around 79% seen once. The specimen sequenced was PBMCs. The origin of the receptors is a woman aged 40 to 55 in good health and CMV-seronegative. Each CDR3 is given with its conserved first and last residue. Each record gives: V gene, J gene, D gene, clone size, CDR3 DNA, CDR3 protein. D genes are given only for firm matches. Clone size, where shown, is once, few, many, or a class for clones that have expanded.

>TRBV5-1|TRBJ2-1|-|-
TGCGCCAGCAGCTTGGGAGGGGGCTACAATGAGCAGTTCTTC
CASSLGGGYNEQFF
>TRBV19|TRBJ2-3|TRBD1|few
TGTGCCAGTAGTAGGGGGGACAGGGGCGGCACAGATACGCAGTATTTT
CASSRGDRGGTDTQYF
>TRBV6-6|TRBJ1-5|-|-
TGTGCCAGCAGTTACTCCAAGGACAATCTCCAGCATTTT
CASSYSKDNLQHF
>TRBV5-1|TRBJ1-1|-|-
TGCGCCAGCAGCTTGGGTTCGGGGGGCTTGAACACTGAAGCTTTCTTT
CASSLGSGGLNTEAFF
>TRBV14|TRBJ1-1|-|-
TGTGCCAGCAGCCAAGATTGGTGGCAGGGCACTGAAGCTTTCTTT
CASSQDWWQGTEAFF
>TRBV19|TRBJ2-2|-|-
TGTGCCAGTAGTATCCGCTACGTAGACACCGGGGAGCTGTTTTTT
CASSIRYVDTGELFF
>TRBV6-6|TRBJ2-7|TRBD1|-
TGTGCCAGCAGTTACGGGACAGGGGTCTACGAGCAGTACTTC
CASSYGTGVYEQYF
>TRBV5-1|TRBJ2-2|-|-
TGCGCCAGCAGCTTGGTTTCTCCCGGAGGCACCGGGGAGCTGTTTTTT
CASSLVSPGGTGELFF
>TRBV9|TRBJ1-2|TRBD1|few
TGTGCCAGCAGCGTAGGGGCAGGGGGGTTGTCGTACACCTTC
CASSVGAGGLSYTF
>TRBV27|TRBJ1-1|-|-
TGTGCCAGCAGTTTTCGGGAGACCCGGACTGAAGCTTTCTTT
CASSFRETRTEAFF
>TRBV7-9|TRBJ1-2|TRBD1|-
TGTGCCAGCAGCTCCAACCTGAGGACAGGGGGCGCAGAGGGCTACACCTTC
CASSSNLRTGGAEGYTF
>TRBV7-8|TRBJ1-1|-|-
TGTGCCAGCAGCTCCAGACTGCAAGTTGGCGCTGAAGCTTTCTTT
CASSSRLQVGAEAFF
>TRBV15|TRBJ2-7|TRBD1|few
TGTGCCACCAGCAGAGATTGGCAGGGGGTCTACGAGCAGTACTTC
CATSRDWQGVYEQYF
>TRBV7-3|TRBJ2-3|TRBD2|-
TGTGCCAGCAGCCCTCGACTAGCGGGGGGCCGCACAGATACGCAGTATTTT
CASSPRLAGGRTDTQYF
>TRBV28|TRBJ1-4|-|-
TGTGCCAGCAGTTTTGCTAACTCCCGTGAAAAACTGTTTTTT
CASSFANSREKLFF
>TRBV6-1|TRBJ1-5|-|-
TGTGCCAGCAACTCCCAAAGAGGGAATCAGCCCCAGCATTTT
CASNSQRGNQPQHF
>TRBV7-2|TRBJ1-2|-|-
TGTGCCAGCAGCTTAGAAGGGGCAGGGAGGAATGGCTACACCTTC
CASSLEGAGRNGYTF
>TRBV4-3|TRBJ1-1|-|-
TGCGCCAGCAGCCGAAGAGGTCCCAGGGAAGGGTTTATGACTGAAGCTTTCTTT
CASSRRGPREGFMTEAFF
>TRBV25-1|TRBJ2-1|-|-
TGTGCCAGCAGTGATAATTGGGGGCTTAACAATGAGCAGTTCTTC
CASSDNWGLNNEQFF
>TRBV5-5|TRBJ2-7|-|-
TGTGCCAGCAGCTTGCCTCTGACAGTTAGGAGCTCCTACGAGCAGTACTTC
CASSLPLTVRSSYEQYF
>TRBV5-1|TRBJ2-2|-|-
TGCGCCAGCAGCGGTGGGTCCGGGACACCTGGGGAGCTGTTTTTT
CASSGGSGTPGELFF
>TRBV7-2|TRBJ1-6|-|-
TGTGCCAGCAGCTTAGACAGAAGAAGACCCCTCCACTTT
CASSLDRRRPLHF
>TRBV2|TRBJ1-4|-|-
TGTGCCAGCACTCCCATGGTCGGGGAAAAACTGTTTTTT
CASTPMVGEKLFF
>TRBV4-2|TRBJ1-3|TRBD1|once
TGTGCCAGCAGCCAGGGACAGGTACGCTCTGGAAACACCATATATTTT
CASSQGQVRSGNTIYF
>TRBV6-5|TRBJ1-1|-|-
TGTGCCAGCAGTAGGGGGACTGAAGCTTTCTTT
CASSRGTEAFF
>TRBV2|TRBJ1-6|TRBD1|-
TGTGCCAGCAGGGGGGGACAGGGGGATAATTCACCCCTCCACTTT
CASRGGQGDNSPLHF
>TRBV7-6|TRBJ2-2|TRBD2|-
TGTGCCAGCAGCGCCCTTAGACTAGCGGGGGTCCTAAACAATAACACCGGGGAGCTGTTTTTT
CASSALRLAGVLNNNTGELFF
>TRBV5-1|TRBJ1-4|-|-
TGCGCCAGCAGCTTGCGCGGGCCGAGTGAAAAACTGTTTTTT
CASSLRGPSEKLFF
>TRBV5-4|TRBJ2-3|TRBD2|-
TGTGCCAGCAGCTTCTCACTCGAAGCGGGGGTGAGGGGTACGCAGTATTTT
CASSFSLEAGVRGTQYF
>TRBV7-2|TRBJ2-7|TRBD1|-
TGTGCCAGCAGCTTATTCCAGGGGGCTACCTACGAGCAGTACTTC
CASSLFQGATYEQYF
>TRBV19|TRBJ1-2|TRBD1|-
TGTGCCAGCACAGGGGAGGTCCATGGCTACACCTTC
CASTGEVHGYTF
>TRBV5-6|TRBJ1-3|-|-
TGTGCCAGCAGCCGATTACAGGGTTTCGCCATATATTTT
CASSRLQGFAIYF
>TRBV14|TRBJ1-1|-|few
TGTGCCAGCAGCCAAGATCCCCATTACACTGAAGCTTTCTTT
CASSQDPHYTEAFF
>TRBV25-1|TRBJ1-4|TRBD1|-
TGTGCCAGCACCCCAGGGGGCCTCACTAATGAAAAACTGTTTTTT
CASTPGGLTNEKLFF
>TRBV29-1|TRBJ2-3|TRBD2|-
TGCAGCGTTCTGGTTCCAGCGGGGGGACTCACAGATACGCAGTATTTT
CSVLVPAGGLTDTQYF
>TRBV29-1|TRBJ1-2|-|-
TGCAGCGTACGCGTTCAAGGCTACACCTTC
CSVRVQGYTF
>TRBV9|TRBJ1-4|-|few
TGTGCCAGCAGCCCTAGCCCGTCGCCAGGCTCTAATGAAAAACTGTTTTTT
CASSPSPSPGSNEKLFF
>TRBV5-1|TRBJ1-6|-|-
TGCGCCAGCAGCTTGGGGTCGAGGAGCTCCTATAATTCACCCCTCCACTTT
CASSLGSRSSYNSPLHF
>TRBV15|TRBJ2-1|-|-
TGTGCCACCAGCAGGAACAGGGAGCAGTTCTTC
CATSRNREQFF